These 12 T cell receptor beta chains came from one sample sequenced in a study of spatial heterogeneity in lung cancer. MiXCR, run by TCRdb on the 5' RACE reads, gives a single entry per CDR3 protein. The repertoire holds fewer than 45,000 distinct CDR3 sequences, with 6.5% to 9% as singletons. Sample time point: sample taken at primary tumor resection. Sample: PBMCs, taken at surgery. The receptor set was obtained from a female donor with early-stage non-small cell lung cancer.

This clonotype was recorded at least ten times. This sequence joins TRBV7-9 and TRBJ2-7; 11 bases align to TRBD2. Looked up from germline, CDR1 is SEHNR and CDR2 is FQNEAQ (reference sequence). J gave up 6 bases and V 5 bases, and 9 bases lay outside the gene matches. CDR3 length equals 15 residues. The chain's CDR3 is CASSPSLAGGSEQYF. The CDR3 DNA sequence: TGTGCCAGCAGCCCATCCCTAGCGGGAGGATCCGAGCAGTACTTC.

This clonotype was seen at least ten times. This chain links TRBV30 with TRBJ1-1; 9 bases match TRBD1. With 7 bases clipped from V and 4 bases from J, the junction kept 4 bases outside the gene matches. CDR1 is GTSNPN, CDR2 SVGIG, per germline (reference sequence). This CDR3 has 12 amino acids. This CDR3 reads CALDRGGTEAFF. The CDR3, as DNA: TGTGCCTTGGACAGGGGCGGCACTGAAGCTTTCTTT.

This clonotype was detected ten times or more. V gene TRBV6-5 combines with J gene TRBJ1-5, with 7 bases that match TRBD1. Germline lookup yields CDR1 MNHEY and CDR2 SVGAGI. V trimming: 6 bases; J trimming: 4 bases; junction bases outside the gene matches: 0. The CDR3 is made up of 12 amino acids. CDR3 DNA sequence: TGTGCCAGCAGACAGGGGAATCAGCCCCAGCATTTT. Translating it yields CASRQGNQPQHF.

This clonotype has just a few counts. The CDR3 nucleotides are TGTGCCAGCAGCATTACCTACAGCTCCTACAATGAGCAGTTCTTC. It encodes CASSITYSSYNEQFF. The chain recombines TRBV6-5 with TRBJ2-1; no firm D call. Germline loops: CDR1 MNHEY, CDR2 SVGAGI. CDR3 size: 15 residues. V lost 6 bases to trimming and J lost 0 bases, with 12 bases between them.

The chain links TRBV18 to TRBJ2-7, with 8 bases that match TRBD1. This CDR3 spans 14 amino acids. Trimming at V came to 2 bases and at J to 2 bases, leaving 2 bases not matched to a gene. Germline CDR1 reads KGHSH; CDR2 reads LQKENI. The CDR3 loop reads CASSPGTGAYEQYF. The CDR3 bases are TGTGCCAGCTCACCAGGGACAGGTGCCTACGAGCAGTACTTC.

This chain links TRBV18 with TRBJ1-5; D is uncertain. CDR1 is KGHSH, CDR2 LQKENI, per germline. There are 13 residues in the CDR3. With 5 bases removed from V and 4 bases from J, the gap between germline ends came to 9 bases. The CDR3 sequence: CASSIYKNQPQHF. CDR3 bases: TGTGCCAGCTCAATCTATAAGAATCAGCCCCAGCATTTT.

Regarding this clonotype: Given a much more abundant clone one base away, this may be a read error. The chain couples TRBV5-1 to TRBJ2-3; D remains ambiguous. CDR3 length: 13 residues. Per germline, CDR1 SGHRS and CDR2 YFSETQ. V gave up 7 bases and J gave up 2 bases, with 11 bases separating them. The CDR3 nucleotides read TGCGCCAGCGCCGTTGCATTCACAGATACGCAGTATTTT. Its translation is CASAVAFTDTQYF.

Sample share makes this clonotype medium-sized. The chain links TRBV5-1 to TRBJ2-3; 10 bases fit TRBD1. J lost 0 bases, V lost 4 bases, and 8 bases had no gene match. Germline V CDR1 and CDR2: SGHRS, YFSETQ. This CDR3 contains 17 residues. The CDR3 DNA sequence: TGCGCCAGCAGCCGGGACAGGGGCCGGCGGAGCACAGATACGCAGTATTTT. Its protein product is CASSRDRGRRSTDTQYF.

In regard to this clonotype: The germline gene is not matched at one end of the junction; a read error may be the cause. The rearrangement joins TRBV12-3 or TRBV12-4 to TRBJ2-7, with 8 bases identical to TRBD2. CDR3 size: 13 residues. CDR3 in DNA: TGTGCCAGCAGTCTAGCGGGCCCCTACGAGCAGTACTTC. It codes for CASSLAGPYEQYF.

This clonotype was observed many times. The rearrangement joins TRBV6-1 to TRBJ1-5; unclear D gene. Looked up from germline, CDR1 is MNHNS and CDR2 is SASEGT. CDR3 length: 14 amino acids. Deletions cut 0 bases from V and 1 base from J, with 4 bases between. CDR3 nucleotides: TGTGCCAGCAGTGAAGCAGGAAGCAATCAGCCCCAGCATTTT. The encoded protein is CASSEAGSNQPQHF.

This clonotype occurred many times. The chain has TRBV27 and TRBJ2-7; weak D call: TRBD1 (5 bases). Germline loops: CDR1 MNHEY, CDR2 SMNVEV (reference sequence). Between the trimmed V and J ends, which lost 5 bases and 2 bases, there was a span of 16 bases. CDR3 length: 15 amino acids. CDR3 coding DNA: TGTGCCAGCAGTCAGATTTACAGGCCACCCTACGAGCAGTACTTC. As protein: CASSQIYRPPYEQYF.

This clonotype occurred many times. The chain employs TRBV6-1 and TRBJ1-1; a possible D gene is TRBD1 (6 bases). Germline-derived CDR1 and CDR2 are MNHNS and SASEGT. The ends were cut back, 6 bases at V and 1 base at J, with 9 bases in the middle. The CDR3 covers 13 residues. The CDR3 here is CASSSDRNTEAFF. DNA of the CDR3: TGTGCCAGCAGCTCGGACAGGAACACTGAAGCTTTCTTT.